This T cell receptor beta chain was retrieved from a study of naive and memory T cell subsets. A UMI-containing oligonucleotide was joined by 3' ligation to the TCR cDNA template. Whole blood, 2.5 ml, came from adult healthy volunteers. The SP2 primer and nested alpha and beta constant region primers amplified ligated cDNA in four rounds. For blood and skin samples, reverse transcription used TCR alpha and beta constant primers. TCRdb itself ran the 5' RACE reads through MiXCR, one entry per CDR3 protein. Of tens of thousands of distinct CDR3 sequences in the sample, around 17% are singletons; the top ten hold 2% to 3%. Between the trimmed V and J ends, which lost 7 bases and 1 base, there was a span of 15 bases. The CDR3 sequence is 15 residues long. This clonotype was counted a single time.

The chain is built from TRBV12-3 or TRBV12-4 and TRBJ2-3; D is ambiguous. This clonotype was obtained from a female donor in good health. The CDR3 nucleotides read TGTGCCAGCAATCGAGACGGGCAGCGCACAGATACGCAGTATTTT. This translates into CASNRDGQRTDTQYF.